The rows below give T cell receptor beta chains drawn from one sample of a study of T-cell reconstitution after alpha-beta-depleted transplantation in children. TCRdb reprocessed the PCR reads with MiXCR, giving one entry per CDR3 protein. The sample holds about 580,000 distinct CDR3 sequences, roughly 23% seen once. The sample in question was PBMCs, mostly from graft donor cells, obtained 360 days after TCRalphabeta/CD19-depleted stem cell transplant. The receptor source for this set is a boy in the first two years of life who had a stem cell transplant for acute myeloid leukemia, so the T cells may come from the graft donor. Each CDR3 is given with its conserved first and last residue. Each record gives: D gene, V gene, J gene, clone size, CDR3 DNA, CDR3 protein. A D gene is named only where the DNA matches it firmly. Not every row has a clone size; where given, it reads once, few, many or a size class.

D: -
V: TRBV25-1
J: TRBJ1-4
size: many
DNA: TGTGCCAGCAGGCGCGGGTTAGAAAAACTGTTTTTT
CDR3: CASRRGLEKLFF

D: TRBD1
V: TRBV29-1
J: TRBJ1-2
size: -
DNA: TGCAGCGATGGATCTACAGGGGAAGGGCATGGCTACACCTTC
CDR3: CSDGSTGEGHGYTF

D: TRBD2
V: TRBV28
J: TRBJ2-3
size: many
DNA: TGTGCCAGCAGCCGTAGCGGGGCTAGGACAGATACGCAGTATTTT
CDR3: CASSRSGARTDTQYF

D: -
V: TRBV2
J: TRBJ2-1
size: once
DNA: TGTGCCAGCAGTGGAGACAGGGACTATGAGCAGTTCTTC
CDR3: CASSGDRDYEQFF

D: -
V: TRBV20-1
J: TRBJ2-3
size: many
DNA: TGCAGTGGGACAGATAGCACAGATACGCAGTATTTT
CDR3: CSGTDSTDTQYF

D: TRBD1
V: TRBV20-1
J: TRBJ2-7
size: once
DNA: TGCAGTGCGTGGGATCCGACAGGGGAAGCCTACGAGCAGTACTTC
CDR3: CSAWDPTGEAYEQYF

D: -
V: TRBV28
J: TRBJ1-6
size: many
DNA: TGTGCCAGCACCTTGGGACGGACTAATTCAGCCCTCCACTTT
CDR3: CASTLGRTNSALHF

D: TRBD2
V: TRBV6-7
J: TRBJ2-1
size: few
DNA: TGTGCCGGACTCTCCGGGACTAGAGTCAATGAGCAGTTCTTC
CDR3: CAGLSGTRVNEQFF

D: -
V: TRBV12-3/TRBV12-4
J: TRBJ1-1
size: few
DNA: TGTGCCAGCAGTTTAAGGGGTTCAAGGGCTGAAGCTTTCTTT
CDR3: CASSLRGSRAEAFF

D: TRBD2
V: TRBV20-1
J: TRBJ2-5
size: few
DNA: TGCAGTGCTAGAGGTACTAGCGGGGGCCTCCAAGAGACCCAGTACTTC
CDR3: CSARGTSGGLQETQYF

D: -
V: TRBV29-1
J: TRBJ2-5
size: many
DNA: TGCAGCGTTAATCCCGATGGGGGCCAAGAGACCCAGTACTTC
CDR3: CSVNPDGGQETQYF

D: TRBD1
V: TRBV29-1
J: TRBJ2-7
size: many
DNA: TGCAGCGTTGAAGATGGGGACAGGGGAAGCTCCTACGAGCAGTACTTC
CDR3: CSVEDGDRGSSYEQYF

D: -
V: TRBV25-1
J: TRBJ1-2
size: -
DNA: TGTGCCAGCAGTCCTAAGGACAGACCCTATGGCTACACCTTC
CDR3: CASSPKDRPYGYTF

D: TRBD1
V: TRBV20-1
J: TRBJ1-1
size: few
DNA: TGCAGTGCTAGGTTACAGGGGAATGTGAACACTGAAGCTTTCTTT
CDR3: CSARLQGNVNTEAFF

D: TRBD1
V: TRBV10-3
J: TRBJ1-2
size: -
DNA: TGTGCCATCAGCTCCCCTCCCGGGACAGGCCATGGCTACACCTTC
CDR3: CAISSPPGTGHGYTF

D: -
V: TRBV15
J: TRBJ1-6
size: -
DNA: TGTGCCACCAGCAGGACCGCTGGTTCACCCCTCCACTTT
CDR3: CATSRTAGSPLHF

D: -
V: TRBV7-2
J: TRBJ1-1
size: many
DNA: TGTGCCAGCAGCTTCGGACGGACGAACACTGAAGCTTTCTTT
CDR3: CASSFGRTNTEAFF

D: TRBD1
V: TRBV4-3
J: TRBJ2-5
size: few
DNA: TGCGCCAGCAGCAGGGGTCTCAGAGGGGGCGTGGGAAAAGAGACCCAGTACTTC
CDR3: CASSRGLRGGVGKETQYF

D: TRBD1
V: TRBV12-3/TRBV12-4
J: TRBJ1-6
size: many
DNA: TGTGCCAGCAGTTTGGGGACAGTTAGCTCCTATAATTCACCCCTCCACTTT
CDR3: CASSLGTVSSYNSPLHF

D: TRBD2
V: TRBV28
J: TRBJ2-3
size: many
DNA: TGTTCCTACAGCGGGGGAGGCACAGATACGCAGTATTTT
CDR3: CSYSGGGTDTQYF

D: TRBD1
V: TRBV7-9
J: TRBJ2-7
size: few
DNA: TGTGCCAGCAGCTCGGGACAGGGTATTTCTTACGAGCAGTACTTC
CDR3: CASSSGQGISYEQYF

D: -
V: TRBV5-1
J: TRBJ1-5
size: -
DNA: TGCGCCAGCAGCTTGGTGGGGGGACCGAGCAATCAGCCCCAGCATTTT
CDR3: CASSLVGGPSNQPQHF

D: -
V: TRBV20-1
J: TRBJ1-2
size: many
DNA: TGCAGTGCTGGGAGGGAGTACTATGGCTACACCTTC
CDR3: CSAGREYYGYTF

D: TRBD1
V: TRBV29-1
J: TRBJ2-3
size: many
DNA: TGCAGCGAACAGGGGGCGGACAGGGCCACAGATACGCAGTATTTT
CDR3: CSEQGADRATDTQYF

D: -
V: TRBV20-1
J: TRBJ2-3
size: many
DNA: TGCAGTGCTAGAGAAGGTAGCGCATTCCAAGATACGCAGTATTTT
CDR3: CSAREGSAFQDTQYF

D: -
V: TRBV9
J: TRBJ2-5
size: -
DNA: TGTGCCAGCAGCGTAAAGTCCTTTCAAGAGACCCAGTACTTC
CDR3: CASSVKSFQETQYF

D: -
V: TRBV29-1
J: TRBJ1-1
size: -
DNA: TGCAGCGGTTTCAGGGGAGGTGAAGCTTTCTTT
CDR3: CSGFRGGEAFF

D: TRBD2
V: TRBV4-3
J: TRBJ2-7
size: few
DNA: TGCGCCAGCAGCCAAGACCACGGGACTAGCGGGGGTTACGAGCAGTACTTC
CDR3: CASSQDHGTSGGYEQYF

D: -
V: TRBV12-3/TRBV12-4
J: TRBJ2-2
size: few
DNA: TGTGCCAGCAGGGCCATGGACAGTCCGACCGGGGAGCTGTTTTTT
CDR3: CASRAMDSPTGELFF

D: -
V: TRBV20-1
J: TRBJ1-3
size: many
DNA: TGCAGTGCTAGAGGTAGGGGATCTCAGGAATCTGGAAACACCATATATTTT
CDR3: CSARGRGSQESGNTIYF

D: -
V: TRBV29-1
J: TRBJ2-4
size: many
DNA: TGCAGCGTTGAACTGCTGACAGGACCACTCTCTTTC
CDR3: CSVELLTGPLSF

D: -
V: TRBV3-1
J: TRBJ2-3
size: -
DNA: TGTGCCAGCAGCCACCGCCAGGTGGGCACAGATACGCAGTATTTT
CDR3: CASSHRQVGTDTQYF

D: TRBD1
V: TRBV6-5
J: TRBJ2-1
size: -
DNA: TGTGCCAGCAGTTACTCTTTGGACAGGGCTCAGAACGATGAGCAGTTCTTC
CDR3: CASSYSLDRAQNDEQFF

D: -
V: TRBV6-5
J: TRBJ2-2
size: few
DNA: TGTGCCAGCAGTCACCGTTGGGGGGAGGAGGGCGGGGAGCTGTTTTTT
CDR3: CASSHRWGEEGGELFF